This paragraph covers one T cell receptor (beta chain) sequence. This clone was seen a few times. Which antigen it targets is not known. Per-base qualities were not stored, and no clone one base away is much larger. These data belong to a study of graft-versus-host responses after intestinal transplantation (dated by TCRdb to the early 2020s). With respect to the entire study: The transplants that recipients received were multivisceral, liver-intestinal, or isolated intestinal. Every recipient was given anti-thymocyte globulin induction, then maintenance tacrolimus and steroids for 3 to 4 years. After intestinal transplantation, graft-versus-host and host-versus-graft alloreactive T cell clones in the graft, circulation and bone marrow were tracked using bulk TCR-beta CDR3 sequencing. Alloreactive clones were identified by sequencing pre-transplant mixed lymphocyte reaction products and comparing these products with unstimulated pre-transplant donor and recipient T cells. Of the roughly 23 intestinal transplant recipients enrolled in the cohort, one of whom was a retransplant, a few patients without pretransplant specimens were excluded. A peak of at least 4% donor T cells among recipient peripheral blood mononuclear cells was the definition used for donor T cell macrochimerism. Samples from a few later patients were sequenced in-house on an Illumina MiSeq with MiXCR processing rather than by the commercial service.

The library was prepared using the immunoSEQ multiplex PCR assay. High-throughput TCR-beta CDR3 sequencing of genomic DNA from most patients was performed by Adaptive Biotechnologies. As for the authors' bioinformatics: Adaptive's ImmunoSEQ software supplied the TCR sequencing data for 15 to 20 patients, while MiXCR and VDJtools were used to process a few other patients. CDR3 nucleotide sequences shared between donor and recipient were removed because the origin of such sequences could not be assigned. Alloreactive clones required at least 2-fold expansion over unstimulated cells and minimum CFSE-low frequency of 0.002% (template counts) or 0.001% (read counts). Clones detected in sequenced pre-transplant spleen, lymph node, or MLR CFSE-low populations of the donor or recipient were defined as mappable. Cumulative frequency of alloreactive clones was calculated as a percentage of all sequences weighted by copy number. Held by TCRdb, this immuneACCESS table contains in-frame sequences only and omits some clones. Under half of the omission traces to an unresolved V gene where checked; the cause of the rest is unknown. V and J calls and clone size come straight from that table; D and trimming were deduced from the DNA. Recorded for this sample are around 20,000 clones; over 70% of them occurred a single time. Less than 2% of the sample is held by the ten biggest clonotypes.

The germline V gene gives CDR1 as MGHRA and CDR2 as YSYEKL. The junction carries 14 bases between V and J, which are trimmed by 3 bases and 6 bases respectively. The CDR3, cysteine through phenylalanine, is 15 amino acids long. CDR3 DNA is the only sequence kept; it has 45 bases, read in frame from the first base. Blood samples were collected up to 4 times in the first month after transplant and then at least monthly when available. What the research found in general, with its limitations: Conclusions were limited by the relatively low number and heterogeneity of intestinal transplant patients. Early after transplant, peak levels of circulating GvH clones were associated with declines in HvG clones. Patients with donor T cell macrochimerism had high GvH to HvG T cell clonal ratios in their allografts. GvH clones turned up in recipient bone marrow, with some appearing earlier in ileal mucosa or blood, a pattern consistent with an intestinal mucosal origin.

The specimen comprised PBMCs, sampled 14 days after transplant. This clonotype was sampled from a human patient who received an intestinal transplant, so some T cells may come from the graft donor. The chain is made from TRBV4-1 and TRBJ2-2, and perhaps TRBD2 as D gene, on 6 matching bases. The DNA sequence is TGCGCCAGCAGCCAGTTGGAGGGCCGACCCGGGGAGCTGTTTTTT. Its protein product is CASSQLEGRPGELFF.